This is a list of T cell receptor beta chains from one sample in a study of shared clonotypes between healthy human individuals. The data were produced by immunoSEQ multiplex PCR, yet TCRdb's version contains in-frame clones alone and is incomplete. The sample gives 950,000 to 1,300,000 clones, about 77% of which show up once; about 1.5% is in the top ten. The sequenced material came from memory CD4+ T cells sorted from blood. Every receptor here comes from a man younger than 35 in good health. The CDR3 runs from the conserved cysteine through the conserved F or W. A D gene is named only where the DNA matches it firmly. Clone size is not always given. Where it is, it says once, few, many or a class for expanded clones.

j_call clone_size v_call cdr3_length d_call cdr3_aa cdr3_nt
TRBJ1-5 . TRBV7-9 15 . CASSLWGALHQPQHF TGTGCCAGCAGCTTATGGGGGGCATTGCATCAGCCCCAGCATTTT
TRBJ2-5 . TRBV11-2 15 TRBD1 CASSPGTGGEETQYF TGTGCCAGCAGCCCCGGGACAGGGGGCGAAGAGACCCAGTACTTC
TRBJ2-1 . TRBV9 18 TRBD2 CASSVGLAGVTSYNEQFF TGTGCCAGCAGCGTAGGACTAGCGGGAGTTACGTCCTACAATGAGCAGTTCTTC
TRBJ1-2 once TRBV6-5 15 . CASSPSGTWVRGYTF TGTGCCAGCAGTCCATCCGGGACTTGGGTCAGGGGCTACACCTTC
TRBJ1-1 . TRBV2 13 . CASSDRVSTEAFF TGTGCCAGCAGTGACCGGGTAAGCACTGAAGCTTTCTTT
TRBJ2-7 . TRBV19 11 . CASRQFSEQYF TGTGCCAGTAGACAGTTCTCTGAGCAGTACTTC
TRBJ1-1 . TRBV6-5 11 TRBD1 CASSPDRAAFF TGTGCCAGCAGTCCGGACAGGGCAGCTTTCTTT
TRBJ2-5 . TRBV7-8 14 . CASSREQLQETQYF TGTGCCAGCAGCCGTGAACAGCTACAAGAGACCCAGTACTTC
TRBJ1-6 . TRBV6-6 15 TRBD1 CASSLRDRSYSPLHF TGTGCCAGCAGTCTGCGGGACAGGTCGTATTCACCCCTCCACTTT
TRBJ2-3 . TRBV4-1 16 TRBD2 CASSLQRAGVSDTQYF TGCGCCAGCAGCCTACAAAGAGCGGGAGTGTCAGATACGCAGTATTTT
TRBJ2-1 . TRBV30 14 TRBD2 CAWGILAAYNEQFF TGTGCCTGGGGAATACTAGCGGCTTACAATGAGCAGTTCTTC
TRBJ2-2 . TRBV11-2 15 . CASSSLQGNTGELFF TGTGCCAGCAGCTCCTTACAGGGGAACACCGGGGAGCTGTTTTTT
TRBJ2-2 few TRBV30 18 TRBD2 CAWGSPESGLAYTGELFF TGTGCCTGGGGAAGTCCTGAATCGGGACTAGCATACACCGGGGAGCTGTTTTTT
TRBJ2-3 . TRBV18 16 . CASSLGVRGSTDTQYF TGTGCCAGCTCACTGGGCGTGAGGGGGAGCACAGATACGCAGTATTTT
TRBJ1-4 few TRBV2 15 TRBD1 CASRANRGDNEKLFF TGTGCCAGCAGGGCAAACAGGGGTGATAATGAAAAACTGTTTTTT
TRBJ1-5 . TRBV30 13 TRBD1 CAWRGQGGEPQHF TGTGCCTGGAGAGGACAGGGGGGGGAGCCCCAGCATTTT
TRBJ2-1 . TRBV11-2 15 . CASSQGSIQNNEQFF TGTGCCAGCAGCCAGGGGTCGATCCAGAACAATGAGCAGTTCTTC
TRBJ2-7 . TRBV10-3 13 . CAISESEGNEQYF TGTGCCATCAGTGAGTCGGAGGGGAACGAGCAGTACTTC
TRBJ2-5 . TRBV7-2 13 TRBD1 CASSRGGGETQYF TGTGCCAGCAGCAGAGGGGGCGGCGAGACCCAGTACTTC
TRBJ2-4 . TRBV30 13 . CAWDGVAKNIQYF TGTGCCTGGGACGGCGTAGCCAAAAACATTCAGTACTTC
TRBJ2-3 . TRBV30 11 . CAWGTADTQYF TGTGCCTGGGGGACGGCAGATACGCAGTATTTT
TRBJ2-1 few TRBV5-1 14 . CASSLVAGSNEQFF TGCGCCAGCAGCTTGGTTGCAGGGAGCAATGAGCAGTTCTTC
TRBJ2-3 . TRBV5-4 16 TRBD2 CASSAGLAGGLDTQYF TGTGCCAGCAGCGCGGGACTAGCGGGAGGGCTTGATACGCAGTATTTT
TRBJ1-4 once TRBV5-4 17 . CASSTGGALSTNEKLFF TGTGCCAGCAGCACTGGGGGGGCCTTATCAACTAATGAAAAACTGTTTTTT
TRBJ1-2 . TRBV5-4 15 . CASSTQGGGTYGYTF TGTGCCAGCAGCACCCAAGGTGGGGGGACCTATGGCTACACCTTC
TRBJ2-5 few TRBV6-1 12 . CASAGGRETQYF TGTGCCAGTGCCGGGGGGCGTGAGACCCAGTACTTC
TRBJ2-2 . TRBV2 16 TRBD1 CASRADRGIGTGELFF TGTGCCAGCAGGGCGGACAGGGGTATCGGCACCGGGGAGCTGTTTTTT
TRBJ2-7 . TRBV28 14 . CASSQATFPYEQYF TGTGCCAGCTCACAAGCGACGTTTCCCTACGAGCAGTACTTC
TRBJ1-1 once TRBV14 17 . CASSLLRGLDADTEAFF TGTGCCAGCAGCCTCCTCAGGGGTTTGGATGCTGACACTGAAGCTTTCTTT
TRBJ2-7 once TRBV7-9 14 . CASSLGLASDEQYF TGTGCCAGCAGCTTAGGTCTAGCTAGCGACGAGCAGTACTTC
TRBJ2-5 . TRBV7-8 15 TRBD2 CASSLVGLASETQYF TGTGCCAGCAGCTTAGTGGGACTAGCCTCGGAGACCCAGTACTTC
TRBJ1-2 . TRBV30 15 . CAWSVTPGLNYGYTF TGTGCCTGGAGTGTAACTCCGGGTCTTAACTATGGCTACACCTTC
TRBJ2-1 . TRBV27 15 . CASSLYRGSYNEQFF TGTGCCAGCAGTTTATATCGCGGCTCCTACAATGAGCAGTTCTTC
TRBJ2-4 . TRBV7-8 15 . CASSLGGPAKNIQYF TGTGCCAGCAGCTTAGGCGGACCTGCCAAAAACATTCAGTACTTC
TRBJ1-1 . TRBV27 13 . CASNHRGRTSAFF TGTGCCAGCAACCATCGGGGGCGGACTTCGGCTTTCTTT
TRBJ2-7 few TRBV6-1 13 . CASRTTYPYEQYF TGTGCCAGCAGAACGACGTACCCCTACGAGCAGTACTTC
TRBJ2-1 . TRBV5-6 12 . CASSSRRGEQFF TGTGCCAGCAGCTCCCGAAGGGGTGAGCAGTTCTTC
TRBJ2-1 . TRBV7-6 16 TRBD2 CASSPGVAGNYNEQFF TGTGCCAGCAGCCCAGGGGTAGCGGGGAACTACAATGAGCAGTTCTTC
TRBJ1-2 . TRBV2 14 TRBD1 CASSRDRDPYGYTF TGTGCCAGCAGCCGGGACAGAGACCCATATGGCTACACCTTC
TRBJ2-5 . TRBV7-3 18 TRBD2 CASSLGTSGGPAEETQYF TGTGCCAGCAGCCTCGGGACTAGCGGGGGGCCGGCCGAGGAGACCCAGTACTTC
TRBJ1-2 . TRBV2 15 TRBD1 CASNEDRGGDYGYTF TGTGCCAGCAATGAAGACAGGGGGGGCGACTATGGCTACACCTTC
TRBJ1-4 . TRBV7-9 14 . CASSVGGGNEKLFF TGTGCCAGCAGCGTTGGAGGGGGAAATGAAAAACTGTTTTTT
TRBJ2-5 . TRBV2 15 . CASGLQGGNQETQYF TGTGCCAGCGGACTGCAGGGAGGCAACCAAGAGACCCAGTACTTC
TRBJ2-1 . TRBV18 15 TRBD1 CASSPGQGMLFEQFF TGTGCCAGCTCACCAGGACAGGGAATGCTGTTTGAGCAGTTCTTC
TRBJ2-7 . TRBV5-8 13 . CASSADRPYEQYF TGTGCCAGCAGCGCTGACAGGCCCTACGAGCAGTACTTC
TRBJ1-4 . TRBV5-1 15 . CASSSLGGTNEKLFF TGCGCCAGCAGCTCATTAGGGGGGACGAATGAAAAACTGTTTTTT
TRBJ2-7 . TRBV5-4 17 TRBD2 CASSLAGLQSLPYEQYF TGTGCCAGCAGCTTAGCGGGACTACAGTCTCTACCTTACGAGCAGTACTTC
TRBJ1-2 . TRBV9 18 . CASSPSVAGSSTFYGYTF TGTGCCAGCAGCCCTTCGGTGGCAGGCTCCAGCACCTTCTATGGCTACACCTTC
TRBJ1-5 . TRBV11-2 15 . CASSREWGQNQPQHF TGTGCCAGCAGCCGAGAATGGGGGCAGAATCAGCCCCAGCATTTT
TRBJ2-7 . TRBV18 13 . CASSPHPNYEQYF TGTGCCAGCTCACCACACCCAAACTACGAGCAGTACTTC
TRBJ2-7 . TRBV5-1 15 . CASSLDVASVGEQYF TGCGCCAGCAGCTTGGATGTGGCTAGCGTCGGGGAGCAGTACTTC
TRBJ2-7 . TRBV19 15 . CASSITTGYSYEQYF TGTGCCAGTAGTATAACGACAGGCTACTCCTACGAGCAGTACTTC
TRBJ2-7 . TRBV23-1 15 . CASSQGVLGSYEQYF TGCGCCAGCAGTCAAGGGGTCCTTGGCTCCTACGAGCAGTACTTC
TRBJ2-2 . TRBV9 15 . CASSPQVANTGELFF TGTGCCAGCAGCCCCCAGGTGGCGAACACCGGGGAGCTGTTTTTT
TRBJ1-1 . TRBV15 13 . CATSRGSTPEAFF TGTGCCACCAGCAGAGGTAGTACCCCCGAAGCTTTCTTT